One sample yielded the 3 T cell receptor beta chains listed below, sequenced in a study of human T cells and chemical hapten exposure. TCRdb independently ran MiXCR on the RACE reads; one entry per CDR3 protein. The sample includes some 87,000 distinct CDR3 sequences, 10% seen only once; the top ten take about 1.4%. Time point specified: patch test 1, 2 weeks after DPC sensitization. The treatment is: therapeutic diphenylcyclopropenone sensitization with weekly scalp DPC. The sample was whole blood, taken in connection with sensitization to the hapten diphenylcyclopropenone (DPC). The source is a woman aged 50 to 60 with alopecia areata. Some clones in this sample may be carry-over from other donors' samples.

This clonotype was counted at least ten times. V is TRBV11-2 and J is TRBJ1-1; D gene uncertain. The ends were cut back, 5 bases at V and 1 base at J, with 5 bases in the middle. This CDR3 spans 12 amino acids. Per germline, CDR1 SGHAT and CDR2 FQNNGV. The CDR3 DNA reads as TGTGCCAGCAGCCCTCAGAACACTGAAGCTTTCTTT. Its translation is CASSPQNTEAFF.

The CDR3, as DNA: TGCAGTGCTTTCCCTTTAGCGGGAGCTCCCGATACGCAGTATTTT. This translates into CSAFPLAGAPDTQYF. The chain links TRBV20-1 to TRBJ2-3; the match to TRBD2 covers 9 bases. The CDR3 length is 15 residues. The ends lost 5 bases at V and 6 bases at J; junction bases unmatched: 12. CDR1 and CDR2 (germline): DFQATT, SNEGSKA (reference sequence).

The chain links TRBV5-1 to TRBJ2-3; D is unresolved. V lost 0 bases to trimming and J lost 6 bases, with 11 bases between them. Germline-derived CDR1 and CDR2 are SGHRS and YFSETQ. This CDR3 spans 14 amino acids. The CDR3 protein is CASSLEVVGDTQYF. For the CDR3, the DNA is TGCGCCAGCAGCTTGGAAGTAGTCGGGGATACGCAGTATTTT. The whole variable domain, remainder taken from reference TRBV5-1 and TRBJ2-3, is KAGVTQTPRYLIKTRGQQVTLSCSPISGHRSVSWYQQTPGQGLQFLFEYFSETQRNKGNFPGRFSGRQFSNSRSEMNVSTLELGDSALYLCASSLEVVGDTQYFGPGTRLTVL.